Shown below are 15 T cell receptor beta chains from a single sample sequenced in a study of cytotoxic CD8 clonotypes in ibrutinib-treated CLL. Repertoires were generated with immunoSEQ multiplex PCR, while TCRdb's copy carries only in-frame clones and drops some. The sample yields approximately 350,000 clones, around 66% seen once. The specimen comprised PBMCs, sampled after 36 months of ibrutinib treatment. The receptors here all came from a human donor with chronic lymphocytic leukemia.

The CDR3 loop reads CACGLDTQYF. DNA for the CDR3: TGCGCCTGCGGACTAGATACGCAGTATTTT. V and J are TRBV4-1 and TRBJ2-3, with D possibly being TRBD2 (5 bases). V lost 11 bases and J lost 5, with 8 bases in between. This CDR3 region has 10 residues. Looked up from germline, CDR1 is MGHRA and CDR2 is YSYEKL.

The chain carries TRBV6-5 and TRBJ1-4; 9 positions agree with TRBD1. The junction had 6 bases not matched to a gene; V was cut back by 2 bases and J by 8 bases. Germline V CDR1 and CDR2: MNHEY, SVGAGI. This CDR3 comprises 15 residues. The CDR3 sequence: CASSYTGQGSEKLFF. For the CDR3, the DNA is TGTGCCAGCAGTTACACGGGACAGGGTAGCGAAAAACTGTTTTTT.

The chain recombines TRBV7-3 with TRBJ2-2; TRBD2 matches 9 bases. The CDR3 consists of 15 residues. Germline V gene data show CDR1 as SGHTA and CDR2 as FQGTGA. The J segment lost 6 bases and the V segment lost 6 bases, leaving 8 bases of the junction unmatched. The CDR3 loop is CASSSVAGVAGELFF. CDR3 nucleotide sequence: TGTGCCAGCAGTTCCGTAGCGGGAGTCGCCGGGGAGCTGTTTTTT.

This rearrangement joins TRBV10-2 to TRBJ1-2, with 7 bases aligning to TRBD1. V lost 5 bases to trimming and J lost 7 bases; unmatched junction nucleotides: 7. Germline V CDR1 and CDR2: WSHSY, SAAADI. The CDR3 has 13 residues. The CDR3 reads CASSRETGSGYTF. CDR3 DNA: TGCGCCAGCAGTCGGGAGACAGGGAGTGGCTACACCTTC.

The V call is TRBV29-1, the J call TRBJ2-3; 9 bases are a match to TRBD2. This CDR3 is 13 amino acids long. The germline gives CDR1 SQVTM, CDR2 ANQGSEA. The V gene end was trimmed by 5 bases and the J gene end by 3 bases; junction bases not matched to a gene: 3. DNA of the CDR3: TGCAGCGTTCTAGCGGGAAGGACAGATACGCAGTATTTT. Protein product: CSVLAGRTDTQYF.

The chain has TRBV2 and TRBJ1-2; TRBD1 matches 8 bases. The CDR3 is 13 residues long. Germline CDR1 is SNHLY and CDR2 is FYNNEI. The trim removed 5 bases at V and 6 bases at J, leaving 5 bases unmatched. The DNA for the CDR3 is TGTGCCAGCAGTAGGACAGGGTCCGATGGCTACACCTTC. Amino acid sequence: CASSRTGSDGYTF.

The CDR3 DNA reads TGTGCCAGCAGTTACCCAGGACAGGGACACTATGGCTACACCTTC. Amino acids: CASSYPGQGHYGYTF. V is TRBV6-5 and J is TRBJ1-2, with 8 bases that match TRBD1. J gave up 3 bases and V 2 bases, and 5 bases lay outside the gene matches. The germline gives CDR1 MNHEY, CDR2 SVGAGI. This CDR3 is 15 amino acids long.

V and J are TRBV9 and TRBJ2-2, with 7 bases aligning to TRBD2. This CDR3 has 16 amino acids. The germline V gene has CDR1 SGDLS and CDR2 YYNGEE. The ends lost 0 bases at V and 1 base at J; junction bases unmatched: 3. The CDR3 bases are TGTGCCAGCAGCGTAGCTCGCGGGGGGAACACCGGGGAGCTGTTTTTT. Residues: CASSVARGGNTGELFF.

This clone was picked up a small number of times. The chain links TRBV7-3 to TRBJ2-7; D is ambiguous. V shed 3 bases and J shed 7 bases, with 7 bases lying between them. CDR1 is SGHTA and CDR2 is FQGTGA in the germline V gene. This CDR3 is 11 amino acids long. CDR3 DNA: TGTGCCAGCAGCTTTGGATGGGAGCAGTACTTC. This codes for CASSFGWEQYF.

Here the CDR3 reads CASSPPGFNQPQHF. As DNA, the CDR3 is TGTGCCAGCTCACCACCCGGATTTAATCAGCCCCAGCATTTT. The V gene is TRBV18, the J gene TRBJ1-5; D unclear. There are 14 residues in the CDR3. Trimming cost V 0 bases and J 4 bases, with 7 bases left between them. Germline values: CDR1 KGHSH, CDR2 LQKENI.

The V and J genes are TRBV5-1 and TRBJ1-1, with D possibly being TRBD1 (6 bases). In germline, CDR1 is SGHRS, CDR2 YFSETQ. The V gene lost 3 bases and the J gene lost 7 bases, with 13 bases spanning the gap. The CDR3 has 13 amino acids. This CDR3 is CASSSPNRDEAFF. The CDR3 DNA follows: TGCGCCAGCAGCTCACCAAACAGGGATGAAGCTTTCTTT.

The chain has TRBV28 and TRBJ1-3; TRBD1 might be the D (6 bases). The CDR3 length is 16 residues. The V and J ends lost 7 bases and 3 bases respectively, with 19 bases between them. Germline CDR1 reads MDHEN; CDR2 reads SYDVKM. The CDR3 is CASNVQGPTSGNTIYF. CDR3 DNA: TGTGCCAGCAACGTACAGGGACCGACGAGTGGAAACACCATATATTTT. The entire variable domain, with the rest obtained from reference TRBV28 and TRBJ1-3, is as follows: DVKVTQSSRYLVKRTGEKVFLECVQDMDHENMFWYRQDPGLGLRLIYFSYDVKMKEKGDIPEGYSVSREKKERFSLILESASTNQTSMYLCASNVQGPTSGNTIYFGEGSWLTVV.

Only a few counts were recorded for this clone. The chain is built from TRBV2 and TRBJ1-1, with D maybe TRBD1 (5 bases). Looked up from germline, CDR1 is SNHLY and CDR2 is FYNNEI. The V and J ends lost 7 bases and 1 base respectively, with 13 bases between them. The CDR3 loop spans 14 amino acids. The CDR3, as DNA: TGTGCCAGCACGCCGACTGGGACGAACACTGAAGCTTTCTTT. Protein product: CASTPTGTNTEAFF.

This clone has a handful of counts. CDR3 coding DNA: TGCGCCAGCAGGGGTACCGGTTGGGAGACCCAGTACTTC. As protein: CASRGTGWETQYF. The chain joins TRBV4-1 to TRBJ2-5; D not certain. There are 13 residues in the CDR3. V shed 6 bases and J shed 5 bases, with 13 bases lying between them. Germline assignment: CDR1 MGHRA and CDR2 YSYEKL.

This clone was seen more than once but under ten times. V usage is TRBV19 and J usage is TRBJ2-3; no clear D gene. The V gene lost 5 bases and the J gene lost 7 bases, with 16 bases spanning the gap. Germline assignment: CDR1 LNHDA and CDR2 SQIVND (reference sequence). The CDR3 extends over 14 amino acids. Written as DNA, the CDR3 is TGTGCCAGTAGTGACGGGCCCGGCCGTAATACGCAGTATTTT. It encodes CASSDGPGRNTQYF.